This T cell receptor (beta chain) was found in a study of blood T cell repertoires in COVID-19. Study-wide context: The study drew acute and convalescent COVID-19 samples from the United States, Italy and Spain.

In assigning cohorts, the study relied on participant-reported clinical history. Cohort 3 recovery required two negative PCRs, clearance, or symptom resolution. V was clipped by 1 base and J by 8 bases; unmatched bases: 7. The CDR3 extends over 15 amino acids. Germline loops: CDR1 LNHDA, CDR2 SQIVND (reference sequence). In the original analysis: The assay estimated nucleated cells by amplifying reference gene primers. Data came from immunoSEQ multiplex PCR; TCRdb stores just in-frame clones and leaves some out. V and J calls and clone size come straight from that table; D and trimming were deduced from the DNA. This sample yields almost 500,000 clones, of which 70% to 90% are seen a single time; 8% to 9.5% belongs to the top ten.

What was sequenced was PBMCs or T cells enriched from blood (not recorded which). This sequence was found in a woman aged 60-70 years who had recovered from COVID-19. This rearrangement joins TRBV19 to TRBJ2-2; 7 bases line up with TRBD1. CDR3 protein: CASSIALQGMGELFF. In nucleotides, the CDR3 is TGTGCCAGTAGTATAGCCCTACAGGGGATGGGGGAGCTGTTTTTT.